This T cell receptor beta chain was found in a study of blood T cell repertoires in COVID-19. Study at large: Sample material is recorded as cDNA or gDNA derived from T cells, B-cell-depleted T cells, or PBMCs.

This table comes from immunoSEQ multiplex PCR, and its TCRdb copy is limited to in-frame clones, with some not included. The sample contains some 89,000 clones, 89% of which appear only once. This clone has just one count. The CDR3 totals 16 residues. With V trimmed by 6 bases and J by 0 bases, 10 bases remained unmatched. Germline assignment: CDR1 SGHTA and CDR2 FQGNSA. The sequence derives from a man in his forties or fifties with acute or convalescent COVID-19. The rearrangement links TRBV7-2 to TRBJ1-1, with TRBD1 matching 7 bases. Material: peripheral blood. The CDR3 region has the DNA TGTGCCAGCAGTTCTCAGGGGGTTGGGGTGAACACTGAAGCTTTCTTT. Translated, it gives CASSSQGVGVNTEAFF.